This TCR beta chain comes out of a study of blood T cells in healthy people across ages. Study in general: For every two T cells, template switching captured about one barcoded beta molecule. Study-level findings and limits: Estimates drawn from one million T cells were deemed to understate diversity. Long-lived donors exceeded aged donors in naive CD4+ cells and diversity.

This clonotype was seen a few times. Its antigen is unknown. In each sample, at least 7 million PBMCs were isolated. The use of a sample-barcoded 5' primer and a J-beta primer mix characterized a second PCR of about 6 to 12 cycles. A single record per CDR3 protein comes from TCRdb applying MiXCR to the 5' RACE reads. The table shows approximately 1.5 million distinct CDR3 sequences, with 34% occurring only once. V lost 6 bases and J lost 1; bases outside the gene matches: 3. The CDR3 has 14 residues. Per germline, CDR1 MNHEY and CDR2 SVGEGT. This sequence was found in a woman between 25 and 40 years old in good health. The sample comprised blood. The V call is TRBV6-2 or TRBV6-3, the J call TRBJ2-7, with TRBD2 matching 10 bases. Written as DNA, the CDR3 is TGTGCCAGCAGATCTAGCGGGGGTTCCTACGAGCAGTACTTC. Residues: CASRSSGGSYEQYF.